This T cell receptor (beta chain) stems from a study of blood T cell repertoires in COVID-19. Study-level information: Researchers got acute and convalescent COVID-19 samples from the United States, Italy and Spain. PBMCs, B-cell-depleted T cells, or T cells were the source of the cDNA or gDNA that made up the material.

Authors' methods: Reference gene primer amplification gave nucleated cell count estimates. Assay used: immunoSEQ multiplex PCR; TCRdb lists only in-frame clones, some missing. V and J calls and clone size are as listed in that table; D and trimming were resolved from the DNA. Altogether more than 80,000 clones are present, approximately 83% being singletons, with the ten largest covering more than 2%. The sequenced sample consisted of peripheral blood. The receptor was derived from a woman in her 70s with acute or convalescent COVID-19.

The CDR3 is CASSQTVLTSGNTIYF. Here the CDR3 DNA reads TGCGCCAGCAGCCAGACAGTCCTTACCTCTGGAAACACCATATATTTT. The rearrangement links TRBV5-1 to TRBJ1-3, with a tentative D call TRBD1 (5 bases). CDR3 size: 16 residues. CDR1 and CDR2 from the germline V gene are SGHRS and YFSETQ. Deletions cut 4 bases from V and 0 bases from J, with 14 bases between.